These T cell receptor beta chains were read from a single sample in a study of cytomegalovirus exposure and HLA in healthy donors. Generated by immunoSEQ multiplex PCR, the TCRdb table keeps only in-frame clones and is missing some. The table has over 100,000 clones, 70% to 80% seen once. Input material: PBMCs. These receptors came from a woman younger than 35 in good health and CMV-seropositive. CDR3s include the opening cysteine and the closing phenylalanine or tryptophan. Fields, in order: V gene, clone size, D gene, J gene, CDR3 DNA, CDR3 protein. The D gene is left open where the match is weak. Rows may omit the clone size; those that give it use once, few, many or a size class.

v_call: TRBV19
clone_size: .
d_call: TRBD2
j_call: TRBJ2-5
cdr3_nt: TGTGCCAGTAGTATCCGCCGCGGGGGAGAGACCCAGTACTTC
cdr3_aa: CASSIRRGGETQYF

v_call: TRBV18
clone_size: .
d_call: TRBD1
j_call: TRBJ1-5
cdr3_nt: TGTGCCAGCTCACCAGGGACAGGGTCTCTTCAGCCCCAGCATTTT
cdr3_aa: CASSPGTGSLQPQHF

v_call: TRBV10-2
clone_size: .
d_call: TRBD1
j_call: TRBJ2-7
cdr3_nt: TGCGCCAGCAGGGCCGGGACAGACTACGAGCAGTACTTC
cdr3_aa: CASRAGTDYEQYF

v_call: TRBV4-1
clone_size: .
d_call: TRBD2
j_call: TRBJ2-5
cdr3_nt: TGCGCCAGCAGCCAAGATCCTCCGGTAGCGGGAGGATGGGTCGGAGAGACCCAGTACTTC
cdr3_aa: CASSQDPPVAGGWVGETQYF

v_call: TRBV5-1
clone_size: .
d_call: TRBD2
j_call: TRBJ2-7
cdr3_nt: TGCGCCAGCAGCTTGGTAGCGGGACAATACGAGCAGTACTTC
cdr3_aa: CASSLVAGQYEQYF

v_call: TRBV5-6
clone_size: .
d_call: .
j_call: TRBJ1-2
cdr3_nt: TGTGCCAGCAGCGAAGAGGTTAACTATGGCTACACCTTC
cdr3_aa: CASSEEVNYGYTF

v_call: TRBV5-6
clone_size: few
d_call: TRBD1
j_call: TRBJ1-2
cdr3_nt: TGTGCCAGCAGCGTAGGGGGCCCTCGCTATGGCTACACCTTC
cdr3_aa: CASSVGGPRYGYTF

v_call: TRBV4-1
clone_size: .
d_call: TRBD1
j_call: TRBJ1-3
cdr3_nt: TGCGCCAGCAGCCAAGATCCCGGGACAGGGGAGTCTGGAAACACCATATATTTT
cdr3_aa: CASSQDPGTGESGNTIYF

v_call: TRBV27
clone_size: .
d_call: .
j_call: TRBJ2-6
cdr3_nt: TGTGCCAGCAGTTTAGTTCTCTCTGGGGCCAACGTCCTGACTTTC
cdr3_aa: CASSLVLSGANVLTF

v_call: TRBV19
clone_size: .
d_call: TRBD2
j_call: TRBJ2-7
cdr3_nt: TGTGCCAGTAGTATACGGAGCGGGAGGACCTACGAGCAGTACTTC
cdr3_aa: CASSIRSGRTYEQYF

v_call: TRBV27
clone_size: .
d_call: .
j_call: TRBJ1-5
cdr3_nt: TGTGCCAGCAGTTTAAACAGGGCCAATCAGCCCCAGCATTTT
cdr3_aa: CASSLNRANQPQHF

v_call: TRBV27
clone_size: .
d_call: TRBD1
j_call: TRBJ1-2
cdr3_nt: TGTGCCAGCAGTAACGACAGGGGGGGCTACACCTTC
cdr3_aa: CASSNDRGGYTF

v_call: TRBV6-4
clone_size: .
d_call: TRBD2
j_call: TRBJ2-3
cdr3_nt: TGTGCCAGCAGTGCGGGACTAGCGGGGAATACGCAGTATTTT
cdr3_aa: CASSAGLAGNTQYF

v_call: TRBV7-9
clone_size: .
d_call: TRBD2
j_call: TRBJ2-3
cdr3_nt: TGTGCCACCGGACTAGCGGGAGGCCCCTGGGGCACAGATACGCAGTATTTT
cdr3_aa: CATGLAGGPWGTDTQYF

v_call: TRBV15
clone_size: once
d_call: TRBD1
j_call: TRBJ2-7
cdr3_nt: TGTGCCACCAGCAGAGATGGTCTTACAGGGGCCGAGCAGTACTTC
cdr3_aa: CATSRDGLTGAEQYF

v_call: TRBV4-1
clone_size: few
d_call: .
j_call: TRBJ1-2
cdr3_nt: TGCGCCAGCAGCCAAAACAGGGTATACGGCTACACCTTC
cdr3_aa: CASSQNRVYGYTF

v_call: TRBV4-1
clone_size: .
d_call: .
j_call: TRBJ2-7
cdr3_nt: TGCGCCAGCAGCACCGGACAGTACTACGAGCAGTACTTC
cdr3_aa: CASSTGQYYEQYF

v_call: TRBV9
clone_size: .
d_call: TRBD2
j_call: TRBJ2-3
cdr3_nt: TGTGCCAGCAGCGTAGTAGCGGGAGTTGGCACAGATACGCAGTATTTT
cdr3_aa: CASSVVAGVGTDTQYF

v_call: TRBV6-6
clone_size: once
d_call: .
j_call: TRBJ1-5
cdr3_nt: TGTGCCAGCATTCAGACAGATAGCAATCAGCCCCAGCATTTT
cdr3_aa: CASIQTDSNQPQHF

v_call: TRBV5-1
clone_size: .
d_call: TRBD2
j_call: TRBJ2-7
cdr3_nt: TGCGCCAGCAGCTTGTCTAGCGGGATCCTCTACGAGCAGTACTTC
cdr3_aa: CASSLSSGILYEQYF

v_call: TRBV27
clone_size: .
d_call: .
j_call: TRBJ1-5
cdr3_nt: TGTGCCAGCAGCCCTTCTCCCGCCGGGGGCAATCAGCCCCAGCATTTT
cdr3_aa: CASSPSPAGGNQPQHF

v_call: TRBV15
clone_size: .
d_call: .
j_call: TRBJ2-6
cdr3_nt: TGTGCCACCAGCAAAACAGGGTCCGGGGCCAACGTCCTGACTTTC
cdr3_aa: CATSKTGSGANVLTF

v_call: TRBV1
clone_size: .
d_call: .
j_call: TRBJ1-2
cdr3_nt: TGCACCAGCAGCCAAGGAAAAGTGCCCCAGGACTACTATGGCTACACCTTC
cdr3_aa: CTSSQGKVPQDYYGYTF

v_call: TRBV30
clone_size: .
d_call: .
j_call: TRBJ1-3
cdr3_nt: TGTGCCTCCCCGGGAAGGGGGTTGCAAAACACCATATATTTT
cdr3_aa: CASPGRGLQNTIYF

v_call: TRBV15
clone_size: .
d_call: .
j_call: TRBJ1-2
cdr3_nt: TGTGCCACCAGCAGAGATTCTATGGGCAGGGCTAACTATGGCTACACCTTC
cdr3_aa: CATSRDSMGRANYGYTF

v_call: TRBV5-6
clone_size: .
d_call: TRBD2
j_call: TRBJ2-6
cdr3_nt: TGTGCCAGCAGCCTCGGGGGGGGCGCTGGGGCCAACGTCCTGACTTTC
cdr3_aa: CASSLGGGAGANVLTF

v_call: TRBV19
clone_size: .
d_call: TRBD1
j_call: TRBJ1-1
cdr3_nt: TGTGCCAGTAGTATACGACAGGGAACGCCTGAAGCTTTCTTT
cdr3_aa: CASSIRQGTPEAFF

v_call: TRBV28
clone_size: .
d_call: .
j_call: TRBJ1-2
cdr3_nt: TGTGCCAGCAGTTCCCGAGGGGGTCTCAACTATGGCTACACCTTC
cdr3_aa: CASSSRGGLNYGYTF

v_call: TRBV9
clone_size: .
d_call: .
j_call: TRBJ1-3
cdr3_nt: TGTGCCAGCAGCGTAGCTACCCTACAGGATCTCTCTGGAAACACCATATATTTT
cdr3_aa: CASSVATLQDLSGNTIYF

v_call: TRBV7-3
clone_size: .
d_call: TRBD1
j_call: TRBJ2-1
cdr3_nt: TGTGCCAGCAGCCCGGGACAGGGCAACAATGAGCAGTTCTTC
cdr3_aa: CASSPGQGNNEQFF

v_call: TRBV5-1
clone_size: once
d_call: TRBD2
j_call: TRBJ2-1
cdr3_nt: TGCGCCAGCAGCTCGCGGGAGGGCCCTCTTGAGCAGTTCTTC
cdr3_aa: CASSSREGPLEQFF

v_call: TRBV6-1
clone_size: .
d_call: .
j_call: TRBJ1-2
cdr3_nt: TGTGCCAGCAGTCCGGAGCCTAACTATGGCTACACCTTC
cdr3_aa: CASSPEPNYGYTF

v_call: TRBV6-6
clone_size: .
d_call: .
j_call: TRBJ2-1
cdr3_nt: TGTGCCAGCAGGTGGGGGCGGGAGATCCCCAATGAGCAGTTCTTC
cdr3_aa: CASRWGREIPNEQFF

v_call: TRBV27
clone_size: .
d_call: TRBD1
j_call: TRBJ1-2
cdr3_nt: TGTGCCAGCAGTTCCCGAGGGATACGCGGGACAGGGGGCGCGGGTGGCTACACCTTC
cdr3_aa: CASSSRGIRGTGGAGGYTF

v_call: TRBV7-9
clone_size: .
d_call: TRBD2
j_call: TRBJ2-1
cdr3_nt: TGTGCCAGCAGCTTAATTGGACTAGCGGGAGCATCCTCCTACAATGAGCAGTTCTTC
cdr3_aa: CASSLIGLAGASSYNEQFF

v_call: TRBV7-2
clone_size: .
d_call: TRBD2
j_call: TRBJ2-7
cdr3_nt: TGTGCCAGCAGCCCCCGGGCGGGACTAGCGGGAACCTACGAGCAGTACTTC
cdr3_aa: CASSPRAGLAGTYEQYF

v_call: TRBV4-1
clone_size: .
d_call: .
j_call: TRBJ1-3
cdr3_nt: TGCGCCAGCAGCCAAGATCGGGGATTGGCTGGAAACACCATATATTTT
cdr3_aa: CASSQDRGLAGNTIYF

v_call: TRBV9
clone_size: .
d_call: .
j_call: TRBJ2-7
cdr3_nt: TGTGCCAGCAGCACGACTGGAAGCTCCTACGAGCAGTACTTC
cdr3_aa: CASSTTGSSYEQYF

v_call: TRBV5-1
clone_size: .
d_call: TRBD2
j_call: TRBJ2-5
cdr3_nt: TGCGCCAGCAGCTTGGGGACTAGCGGGATTAAGGGTCAAGAGACCCAGTACTTC
cdr3_aa: CASSLGTSGIKGQETQYF

v_call: TRBV11-3
clone_size: .
d_call: TRBD1
j_call: TRBJ2-3
cdr3_nt: TGTGCCAGCAGCTCCTCTCCGGGACAGGGTATCACAGATACGCAGTATTTT
cdr3_aa: CASSSSPGQGITDTQYF

v_call: TRBV2
clone_size: .
d_call: .
j_call: TRBJ2-6
cdr3_nt: TGTGCCAGCATCGACAGCCTCTCTGGGGCCAACGTCCTGACTTTC
cdr3_aa: CASIDSLSGANVLTF

v_call: TRBV30
clone_size: .
d_call: .
j_call: TRBJ2-3
cdr3_nt: TGTGCCTGGAGTGTACATCAGCGGGGCACAGATACGCAGTATTTT
cdr3_aa: CAWSVHQRGTDTQYF

v_call: TRBV19
clone_size: .
d_call: .
j_call: TRBJ1-2
cdr3_nt: TGTGCCAGTAGTATTACTACAGGAAGACTTAGCTATGGCTACACCTTC
cdr3_aa: CASSITTGRLSYGYTF

v_call: TRBV7-3
clone_size: .
d_call: .
j_call: TRBJ2-2
cdr3_nt: TGTGCCAGCACAGTCGGGGAGGACACCGGGGAGCTGTTTTTT
cdr3_aa: CASTVGEDTGELFF

v_call: TRBV30
clone_size: .
d_call: .
j_call: TRBJ2-3
cdr3_nt: TGTGCCTGGAGTGGGGGCCCCGCAGATACGCAGTATTTT
cdr3_aa: CAWSGGPADTQYF

v_call: TRBV28
clone_size: .
d_call: .
j_call: TRBJ2-3
cdr3_nt: TGTGCCAGCAGAGGTGCGGTAGCCACAGATACGCAGTATTTT
cdr3_aa: CASRGAVATDTQYF

v_call: TRBV7-9
clone_size: .
d_call: .
j_call: TRBJ1-2
cdr3_nt: TGTGCCAGCAGCGTTACGGACAGTGACTATGGCTACACCTTC
cdr3_aa: CASSVTDSDYGYTF

v_call: TRBV2
clone_size: .
d_call: .
j_call: TRBJ2-5
cdr3_nt: TGTGCCAGCAGTGGCAGCCAAGAGACCCAGTACTTC
cdr3_aa: CASSGSQETQYF

v_call: TRBV27
clone_size: .
d_call: .
j_call: TRBJ1-2
cdr3_nt: TGTGCCAGCAGCGACGACACTTTCTATGGCTACACCTTC
cdr3_aa: CASSDDTFYGYTF

v_call: TRBV7-3
clone_size: .
d_call: .
j_call: TRBJ2-5
cdr3_nt: TGTGCCAGCAGCCCTATCGTCGGAGAGACCCAGTACTTC
cdr3_aa: CASSPIVGETQYF

v_call: TRBV11-3
clone_size: .
d_call: TRBD1
j_call: TRBJ1-2
cdr3_nt: TGTGCCAGCAGCCCCCGAGGGGGGGACAGGGATAATGGCTACACCTTC
cdr3_aa: CASSPRGGDRDNGYTF

v_call: TRBV4-2
clone_size: .
d_call: .
j_call: TRBJ2-7
cdr3_nt: TGTGCCAGCAGCCAAACAGACAGTTACGAGCAGTACTTC
cdr3_aa: CASSQTDSYEQYF

v_call: TRBV5-1
clone_size: few
d_call: .
j_call: TRBJ1-2
cdr3_nt: TGCGCCAGCAGCTTGGACGAGGGCTATGGCTACACCTTC
cdr3_aa: CASSLDEGYGYTF

v_call: TRBV4-1
clone_size: once
d_call: TRBD2
j_call: TRBJ2-7
cdr3_nt: TGCGCCAGCAGCCCCCCGGGACTAGCGGATTACGAGCAGTACTTC
cdr3_aa: CASSPPGLADYEQYF

v_call: TRBV6-5
clone_size: .
d_call: .
j_call: TRBJ2-5
cdr3_nt: TGTGCCAGCAGTTACTCGAGAGAGGGGACCCAGTACTTC
cdr3_aa: CASSYSREGTQYF